This T cell receptor beta chain was sequenced for a study of OX40 agonist ivuxolimab in advanced cancers. Background on the study: The study gave patients intravenous ivuxolimab at 0.01 to 10 mg/kg every 2 weeks. Patients enrolled in dose escalation were diagnosed with hepatocellular carcinoma, melanoma, renal cell or head and neck cancer.

In regard to this clone: Its specificity is not known.

The germline gives CDR1 MDHEN, CDR2 SYDVKM. The CDR3 runs to 15 residues. Trimming cost V 7 bases and J 6 bases; bases outside gene matches: 11. Using immunoSEQ multiplex PCR, the repertoire was profiled, and TCRdb retains in-frame clones only, with some absent. The sample shows 100,000 to 150,000 clones, 90% to 95% of them seen only once. Overall study results and limits: Antigens targeted by the expanded peripheral T cells were not determined. By week 6 at 0.1 to 3.0 mg/kg, blood CD4+ and CD8+ T cells had expanded clonally.

V gene TRBV28 combines with J gene TRBJ2-3; the match to TRBD1 covers 9 bases. The sequence was collected from an adult with an advanced solid tumor such as melanoma, head and neck, liver or kidney cancer. The sample consisted of CD4+ or CD8+ T cells sorted from blood, taken in a trial of the OX40 agonist ivuxolimab. CDR3 protein: CASIPSGTGPDTQYF. The CDR3 DNA reads TGTGCCAGCATTCCCTCCGGGACAGGGCCCGATACGCAGTATTTT. Drawing the rest from reference TRBV28 and TRBJ2-3, the complete variable domain is DVKVTQSSRYLVKRTGEKVFLECVQDMDHENMFWYRQDPGLGLRLIYFSYDVKMKEKGDIPEGYSVSREKKERFSLILESASTNQTSMYLCASIPSGTGPDTQYFGPGTRLTVL.